This is a list of T cell receptor beta chains from one sample in a study of blood T cell repertoires in COVID-19. Clones were sequenced by immunoSEQ multiplex PCR, and TCRdb holds only the in-frame ones, with some missing. The table shows under 100,000 clones, with approximately 80% occurring only once. The sample consisted of peripheral blood. These receptors all come from a woman between 40 and 50 years old with active or convalescent COVID-19. Each CDR3 is given with its conserved first and last residue. The D gene is left open where the match is weak. Size tells how often a clone was seen (once, few, many) or the class of an expanded clone, and some rows leave it out.

TRBJ1-5 TRBD1 few TRBV7-2 TGTGCCAGCAGCTTAGTCGGGACAGGCCATCAGCCCCAGCATTTT CASSLVGTGHQPQHF
TRBJ2-7 TRBD2 NA TRBV5-1 TGCGCCAGCAGCTCGCTAGCGGGAAACTACGAGCAGTACTTC CASSSLAGNYEQYF
TRBJ2-7 NA NA TRBV7-2 TGTGCCAGCAGCTTCGGCAGGGGTACCTACGAGCAGTACTTC CASSFGRGTYEQYF
TRBJ1-2 NA NA TRBV21-1 TGTGCCAGCAGCATCTGGTACGGTAACTATGGCTACACCTTC CASSIWYGNYGYTF
TRBJ2-1 TRBD2 NA TRBV11-2 TGTGCCAGCAGCTTAGGTTTAGCGGGGGGGCAGAATGAGCAGTTCTTC CASSLGLAGGQNEQFF
TRBJ2-2 TRBD1 NA TRBV10-3 TGTGCCATCAGTCTCCTCGACAGGGAGAACGGGGAGCTGTTTTTT CAISLLDRENGELFF
TRBJ1-4 TRBD1 NA TRBV11-2 TGTGCCAGCAGATCGACCAGACAGGGGAGTGAAAAACTGTTTTTT CASRSTRQGSEKLFF
TRBJ2-7 TRBD1 NA TRBV7-9 TGTGCCAGCAGCACAGGGACAGGGGTAGCCTACGAGCAGTACTTC CASSTGTGVAYEQYF
TRBJ1-1 NA NA TRBV30 TGTGCCTGGAGCCCGACAGGGAACACTGAAGCTTTCTTT CAWSPTGNTEAFF
TRBJ2-2 TRBD2 NA TRBV20-1 TGCAGTGCTAGTGGGAATAGCGGGAGGGCCCCCGGGGAGCTGTTTTTT CSASGNSGRAPGELFF
TRBJ2-7 NA NA TRBV14 TGTGCCAGCAGCCCCCTGCTTGCGGGCTACGAGCAGTACTTC CASSPLLAGYEQYF
TRBJ2-1 TRBD2 NA TRBV29-1 TGCAGCGCCCGAGGGGCGGGAGGCTACAATGAGCAGTTCTTC CSARGAGGYNEQFF
TRBJ1-1 NA NA TRBV25-1 TGTGCCAGCATAAAGGGAGTACGGACTGAAGCTTTCTTT CASIKGVRTEAFF
TRBJ2-7 TRBD2 NA TRBV28 TGTGCCAGCACCACAAGAGCGGGAGGGCGGCGCGAGCAGTACTTC CASTTRAGGRREQYF
TRBJ2-7 TRBD2 NA TRBV5-1 TGCGCCAGCAGCTTGGGACTAGCGGGAGATCCCTCATCCGAGCAGTACTTC CASSLGLAGDPSSEQYF
TRBJ1-5 TRBD1 NA TRBV5-8 TGTGCCAGCAGCCCGGGGACAGGAGCCTTCAATCAGCCCCAGCATTTT CASSPGTGAFNQPQHF
TRBJ2-7 TRBD2 NA TRBV3-1/TRBV3-2 TGTGCCAGCAGCAAACTAGCGGGGGGATCCTACGAGCAGTACTTC CASSKLAGGSYEQYF
TRBJ2-7 TRBD2 NA TRBV18 TGTGCCAGCTCACCGGGGACTAGCGGGAGTTACGAGCAGTACTTC CASSPGTSGSYEQYF
TRBJ1-5 TRBD1 NA TRBV20-1 TGCAGTGCTACTGACAGGGCCAAACCCCAGCATTTT CSATDRAKPQHF
TRBJ2-7 NA NA TRBV7-2 TGTGCCAGCAGCCCAGTTGCCGGGGCAGGGGAGAGCTCCTACGAGCAGTACTTC CASSPVAGAGESSYEQYF
TRBJ1-2 TRBD1 NA TRBV11-3 TGTGCCAGCAGCCTGCCGGGACAGGGGGCGGGAGGCTACACCTTC CASSLPGQGAGGYTF
TRBJ2-1 NA NA TRBV7-6 TGTGCCAGCAGCGTAGGATACGAAGGGGTCTACAATGAGCAGTTCTTC CASSVGYEGVYNEQFF
TRBJ2-7 NA NA TRBV6-5 TGTGCCAGCAAAGGCCTGCCGGACACCTACGAGCAGTACTTC CASKGLPDTYEQYF
TRBJ1-5 NA once TRBV2 TGTGCCAGCAGCGCTCAGGGTCCGGTCCAGCCCCAGCATTTT CASSAQGPVQPQHF
TRBJ2-1 TRBD2 NA TRBV4-2 TGTGCCAGCAGCCAAGATCCAACTAGCGGGGCCTTCAATGAGCAGTTCTTC CASSQDPTSGAFNEQFF
TRBJ2-1 NA NA TRBV21-1 TGTGCCAGCAGTTCCGAGGGGCGGGGTGGGGAGCAGTTCTTC CASSSEGRGGEQFF
TRBJ2-3 NA NA TRBV29-1 TGCAGCGTACAACGGCTGGGCGAGTACACAGATACGCAGTATTTT CSVQRLGEYTDTQYF
TRBJ1-5 NA NA TRBV7-9 TGTGCCAGCAGCCACGGGGGGAGCGGGAGCAATCAGCCCCAGCATTTT CASSHGGSGSNQPQHF
TRBJ2-5 TRBD2 NA TRBV3-1/TRBV3-2 TGTGCCAGCAGCCGCGGGGGACAAGAGACCCAGTACTTC CASSRGGQETQYF
TRBJ2-7 TRBD1 NA TRBV29-1 TGCAGCGTCCAGGGACAGGGAGGAATCTACGAGCAGTACTTC CSVQGQGGIYEQYF
TRBJ1-2 NA few TRBV28 TGTGCCAGCAGTTTGGGCGGGATCATTTATGGCTACACCTTC CASSLGGIIYGYTF
TRBJ1-1 TRBD1 once TRBV18 TGTGCCAGCTCACCGGACAGGGGAATGAACACTGAAGCTTTCTTT CASSPDRGMNTEAFF
TRBJ1-1 TRBD1 NA TRBV10-3 TGTGCCATCACCCCAGGGACAGGGAAAGGCAACACTGAAGCTTTCTTT CAITPGTGKGNTEAFF
TRBJ2-7 NA once TRBV7-2 TGTGCCAGCAGCTTTAAGGGGTCATACGAGCAGTACTTC CASSFKGSYEQYF
TRBJ2-7 NA NA TRBV9 TGTGCCAGCAGCGTAGCAAGTACAGGGTCCTTCTACGAGCAGTACTTC CASSVASTGSFYEQYF
TRBJ1-6 TRBD1 once TRBV19 TGTGCCAGTAGTATCATGACAGGGGGAAATTCACCCCTCCACTTT CASSIMTGGNSPLHF
TRBJ1-4 TRBD1 NA TRBV11-3 TGTGCCAGCAGCTCCACAGGGGTTGGTGAAAAACTGTTTTTT CASSSTGVGEKLFF
TRBJ2-7 NA NA TRBV11-3 TGTGCCAGCAGCTTGCGTGGAGGGCCTGGGAGCTACGAGCAGTACTTC CASSLRGGPGSYEQYF
TRBJ2-3 NA NA TRBV27 TGTGCCAGCAGCAACCTTATGGGACACCATTTAGCCCCTAGCACAGATACGCAGTATTTT CASSNLMGHHLAPSTDTQYF
TRBJ1-3 NA NA TRBV12-5 TGTGCTAGTGGCACCGGTGGTCTCTTTGGAAACACCATATATTTT CASGTGGLFGNTIYF
TRBJ2-1 NA NA TRBV18 TGTGCCAGCTCACCGCAGGGATGGAGCTATGAGCAGTTCTTC CASSPQGWSYEQFF
TRBJ1-1 NA NA TRBV21-1 TGTGCCAGCAGCAAGGAAAAAGGCACCTGGACAGACGGTTTCTTT CASSKEKGTWTDGFF
TRBJ2-7 TRBD2 once TRBV12-3/TRBV12-4 TGTGCCAGCAGTTTACTAGCGGGAGACGAGCAGTACTTC CASSLLAGDEQYF
TRBJ2-3 NA NA TRBV4-3 TGCGCCAGCAGCCAAGGGAAGCCAGGGGATATCACAGATACGCAGTATTTT CASSQGKPGDITDTQYF
TRBJ2-1 TRBD2 NA TRBV3-1/TRBV3-2 TGTGCCAGCAGCCCTTCGACTAGCGGGGTCCATGAGCAGTTCTTC CASSPSTSGVHEQFF
TRBJ2-5 TRBD1 NA TRBV20-1 TGCAGTGCTAGTTCCGGGACAGGGGGACCAGAGACCCAGTACTTC CSASSGTGGPETQYF
TRBJ2-5 NA NA TRBV7-8 TGTGCCAGCAGCTTAGGAGAAGTGTACGCAGGTCAAGAGACCCAGTACTTC CASSLGEVYAGQETQYF
TRBJ2-1 TRBD1 once TRBV7-3 TGTGCCAGCAGCGAGGGACAGGGGTATAGTAATGAGCAGTTCTTC CASSEGQGYSNEQFF
TRBJ1-4 TRBD1 NA TRBV2 TGTGCCAGCACCCCAGGGGGCACTAATGAAAAACTGTTTTTT CASTPGGTNEKLFF
TRBJ2-5 TRBD1 NA TRBV5-1 TGCGCCAGCAGCGGGGGACAGGCTCTTCAGGAGACCCAGTACTTC CASSGGQALQETQYF
TRBJ1-5 NA many TRBV4-3 TGCGCCAGCAGCCAACCTCTCGACGAGGGTCCGGATAGCAATCAGCCCCAGCATTTT CASSQPLDEGPDSNQPQHF
TRBJ2-7 NA NA TRBV4-3 TGCGCCAGCAGCCAGTCGACACCGAGCTCCTACGAGCAGTACTTC CASSQSTPSSYEQYF
TRBJ2-3 TRBD2 NA TRBV3-1/TRBV3-2 TGTGCCAGCAGCCCACGGACTAGCGGGAGCCTGTCAGATACGCAGTATTTT CASSPRTSGSLSDTQYF
TRBJ1-1 NA NA TRBV7-2 TGTGCCAGCAGCTTATATAGGAACACTGAAGCTTTCTTT CASSLYRNTEAFF
TRBJ1-2 TRBD1 NA TRBV19 TGTGCCAGTAGTATCGAAGCCAGGGGGCTAAATGGCTACACCTTC CASSIEARGLNGYTF
TRBJ2-5 TRBD1 NA TRBV3-1/TRBV3-2 TGTGCCAGCCTACGGACAGGGAAGGAGACCCAGTACTTC CASLRTGKETQYF
TRBJ2-7 NA many TRBV5-6 TGTGCCAGCACCAAGCAGGGTTTGTGGGTCGAGCAGTACTTC CASTKQGLWVEQYF